This entry lists 27 T cell receptor beta chains sequenced from one sample in a study of blood T cell repertoires in COVID-19. Using immunoSEQ multiplex PCR, the repertoire was profiled, and TCRdb retains in-frame clones only, with some absent. The table shows some 99,000 clones, with 85% to 90% occurring only once. Sequencing input: peripheral blood. These receptors all come from a woman in her fifties or sixties in a cohort sampled during active or convalescent COVID-19.

V is TRBV5-1 and J is TRBJ2-1, with D maybe TRBD2 (7 bases). The CDR3 is made up of 14 amino acids. The V and J ends lost 4 bases and 7 bases respectively, with 15 bases between them. Germline V lookup: CDR1 SGHRS, CDR2 YFSETQ. Here the CDR3 reads CASSRREGVNEQFF. The CDR3 coding sequence is TGCGCCAGCAGCCGCAGGGAGGGGGTGAATGAGCAGTTCTTC.

In this sample, this clone turned up a few times. The chain is built from TRBV18 and TRBJ1-6; D might be TRBD1 (6 bases). The CDR3 runs to 15 residues. V was cut by 8 bases and J by 8 bases, with 19 bases left in between. In germline, CDR1 is KGHSH, CDR2 LQKENI. The CDR3 here is CASATTGIGDSPLHF. The CDR3 DNA sequence: TGTGCCAGCGCAACGACAGGTATAGGGGATTCACCCCTCCACTTT.

This clone was recorded a few times. The J gene is TRBJ2-3, the V gene TRBV19; 7 bases match TRBD1. The CDR3 is made up of 15 amino acids. CDR1 is LNHDA, CDR2 SQIVND, per germline (reference sequence). The V gene end was trimmed by 1 base and the J gene end by 1 base; junction bases not matched to a gene: 2. CDR3 residues: CASSIVGGRTDTQYF. For the CDR3, the DNA is TGTGCCAGTAGTATAGTAGGGGGCCGCACAGATACGCAGTATTTT.

The chain recombines TRBV2 with TRBJ1-3, with 7 positions matching TRBD1. Trimming removed 7 bases from V and 0 bases from J; junction bases left unmatched: 3. In germline, CDR1 is SNHLY, CDR2 FYNNEI. This CDR3 is built from 14 residues. The CDR3, as DNA: TGTGCCAGCAAAGGGACAGTCTCTGGAAACACCATATATTTT. It yields the protein CASKGTVSGNTIYF.

This chain joins TRBV4-1 and TRBJ2-3, with D tentatively TRBD2 (7 bases). This CDR3 has 17 amino acids. Germline V gives CDR1 MGHRA, CDR2 YSYEKL. The V gene lost 2 bases and the J gene lost 5 bases, with 20 bases spanning the gap. CDR3 bases: TGCGCCAGCAGCCAAAGGGGGGGTGACAGGCCCATAGATACGCAGTATTTT. Its protein product is CASSQRGGDRPIDTQYF.

The chain has TRBV29-1 and TRBJ2-3, with 8 bases that match TRBD1. Germline CDR1 and CDR2: SQVTM and ANQGSEA. The CDR3 loop spans 14 amino acids. J was trimmed by 6 bases and V by 6 bases; bases with no gene match: 11. The DNA of the CDR3 is TGCAGCGTGGGGGCCGGACAGGGAAAGGATACGCAGTATTTT. It is translated as CSVGAGQGKDTQYF.

The J gene is TRBJ2-7, the V gene TRBV9; TRBD1 matches at 11 bases. From germline, CDR1 is SGDLS and CDR2 YYNGEE. The CDR3 covers 14 residues. J gave up 4 bases and V 4 bases, and 4 bases lay outside the gene matches. In DNA form, the CDR3 reads TGTGCCAGCAGCTTAGGACAGGGGGCTTACGAGCAGTACTTC. Translating gives CASSLGQGAYEQYF.

This chain uses TRBV28 with TRBJ1-2, with D possibly being TRBD1 (6 bases). This CDR3 region has 13 residues. V shed 6 bases and J shed 4 bases, with 12 bases lying between them. Germline V gene sequence: CDR1 MDHEN, CDR2 SYDVKM. CDR3: CASRSGATYGYTF. The CDR3, as DNA: TGTGCCAGCAGATCAGGGGCGACCTATGGCTACACCTTC.

CDR3 coding DNA: TGTGCCAGCAGCTGGGGACAGGGGTTGAAGTTCTTC. This encodes CASSWGQGLKFF. The V call is TRBV7-6, the J call TRBJ2-1, with 10 bases lining up with TRBD1. The germline CDR1 and CDR2 sequences are SGHVS and FNYEAQ. V trimming: 4 bases; J trimming: 14 bases; junction bases outside the gene matches: 5. The CDR3 consists of 12 residues.

This chain uses TRBV7-8 with TRBJ1-1; no firm D call. V gave up 1 base and J gave up 3 bases, with 9 bases separating them. The germline gives CDR1 SGHVS, CDR2 FQNEAQ. The CDR3 has 14 amino acids. As DNA, the CDR3 is TGTGCCAGCAGCTTAGGGCTCCGGGACACTGAAGCTTTCTTT. It codes for CASSLGLRDTEAFF. Looking up the rest from reference TRBV7-8 and TRBJ1-1 gives the full variable domain: GAGVSQSPRYKVAKRGQDVALRCDPISGHVSLFWYQQALGQGPEFLTYFQNEAQLDKSGLPSDRFFAERPEGSVSTLKIQRTQQEDSAVYLCASSLGLRDTEAFFGQGTRLTVV.

The rearrangement uses TRBV9 and TRBJ2-5, with D uncertain. The CDR3 runs 13 residues. Trimming cost V 0 bases and J 3 bases, with 6 bases left between them. Germline CDR1 SGDLS, CDR2 YYNGEE. The CDR3 sequence: CASSVAVEETQYF. CDR3 sequence (DNA): TGTGCCAGCAGCGTAGCTGTAGAAGAGACCCAGTACTTC.

V is TRBV27 and J is TRBJ1-2; 8 bases agree with TRBD1. J lost 7 bases, V lost 4 bases, and 5 bases had no gene match. The CDR3 runs to 13 residues. CDR1 and CDR2 (germline): MNHEY, SMNVEV (reference sequence). The CDR3 region is CASSSDRGRGYTF. DNA of the CDR3: TGTGCCAGCAGTTCCGACAGGGGTCGTGGCTACACCTTC.

The V gene is TRBV3-1 (or the pseudogene TRBV3-2), the J gene TRBJ1-1, with unresolved D. CDR3 length equals 12 residues. Trimming removed 4 bases from V and 4 bases from J, with 7 bases in between. In germline, CDR1 is LGHDT, CDR2 YNNKEL (reference sequence). In DNA form, the CDR3 reads TGTGCCAGCAGCCTTAGTTTCACTGAAGCTTTCTTT. This sequence encodes CASSLSFTEAFF.

The genes are TRBV3-1 (or the pseudogene TRBV3-2) and TRBJ2-7, with 10 bases that match TRBD2. Germline V gene lookup returns CDR1 LGHDT and CDR2 YNNKEL (reference sequence). V was clipped by 3 bases and J by 2 bases; unmatched bases: 10. CDR3 size: 17 residues. The CDR3: CASSHLTLAGVPYEQYF. CDR3 bases: TGTGCCAGCAGCCATCTAACCCTAGCGGGAGTCCCCTACGAGCAGTACTTC.

This chain links TRBV28 with TRBJ1-1; D perhaps matches TRBD1 (5 bases). V lost 6 bases to trimming and J lost 5 bases, with 16 bases between them. This CDR3 has 14 amino acids. Germline lookup yields CDR1 MDHEN and CDR2 SYDVKM. The CDR3 sequence is CASRSGGWETEAFF. In nucleotides, the CDR3 is TGTGCCAGCAGGTCCGGGGGATGGGAAACTGAAGCTTTCTTT. Together with reference TRBV28 and TRBJ1-1, the CDR3 gives the full variable domain: DVKVTQSSRYLVKRTGEKVFLECVQDMDHENMFWYRQDPGLGLRLIYFSYDVKMKEKGDIPEGYSVSREKKERFSLILESASTNQTSMYLCASRSGGWETEAFFGQGTRLTVV.

The chain has TRBV7-9 and TRBJ1-6; 7 bases align to TRBD1. V gave up 1 base and J gave up 8 bases; unmatched junction bases: 5. CDR3 length: 15 residues. Germline V gene sequence: CDR1 SEHNR, CDR2 FQNEAQ (reference sequence). The CDR3 loop is CASSLGETGHSPLHF. The CDR3 nucleotides read TGTGCCAGCAGCTTAGGGGAGACAGGGCATTCACCCCTCCACTTT.

The chain couples TRBV6-5 to TRBJ2-7; 7 nucleotides align to TRBD1. The CDR3 length is 14 residues. V lost 5 bases, J lost 4 bases, and 8 bases stayed unmatched. Germline V gene data show CDR1 as MNHEY and CDR2 as SVGAGI. The CDR3 coding sequence is TGTGCCAGCAGTAGGGGGCCCCGCAGTTACGAGCAGTACTTC. As protein: CASSRGPRSYEQYF.

The chain joins TRBV27 to TRBJ1-2; possibly TRBD1 for D (5 bases). Germline lookup yields CDR1 MNHEY and CDR2 SMNVEV (reference sequence). The CDR3 runs 14 residues. Trimming shortened V by 3 bases and J by 7 bases, and 15 bases separated the two germline ends. CDR3: CASSLSTAGGGYTF. The CDR3 nucleotides read TGTGCCAGCAGTTTGTCAACGGCCGGGGGTGGCTACACCTTC.

This chain links TRBV4-1 with TRBJ2-3; 10 bases fit TRBD2. Germline CDR1 MGHRA, CDR2 YSYEKL. After removal of 1 base from V and 3 bases from J, the junction contained 4 bases not matched to a gene. CDR3 length equals 16 residues. The CDR3 DNA is TGCGCCAGCAGCCAAGGTGCACTAGCGGGAACAGATACGCAGTATTTT. Residues: CASSQGALAGTDTQYF.

The DNA for the CDR3 is TGTGCCAGCAGTTCCTACACAGATACGCAGTATTTT. Translation gives CASSSYTDTQYF. The gene calls are TRBV6-5 and TRBJ2-3; D remains ambiguous. The V end lost 4 bases, the J end lost 2 bases, and 4 bases lay between the germline ends. The CDR3 spans 12 residues. Germline V gives CDR1 MNHEY, CDR2 SVGAGI.

A single count supports this clone. The chain combines TRBV3-1 (or the pseudogene TRBV3-2) with TRBJ2-7; the match to TRBD1 covers 7 bases. CDR1 LGHDT and CDR2 YNNKEL come from the germline V gene (reference sequence). This CDR3 region has 15 residues. The V segment lost 1 base and the J segment 0 bases; nucleotides outside the gene matches: 3. CDR3 sequence: CASSQAPGGSYEQYF. The CDR3 nucleotides are TGTGCCAGCAGCCAAGCCCCAGGGGGCTCCTACGAGCAGTACTTC.

The chain joins TRBV19 to TRBJ2-1, with TRBD2 matching over 7 bases. This CDR3 comprises 15 residues. V was pared by 3 bases and J by 6 bases, with 8 bases of the junction left unmatched. Germline CDR1 is LNHDA and CDR2 is SQIVND (reference sequence). The CDR3 sequence is CASSIGLAALNEQFF. In nucleotides, the CDR3 is TGTGCCAGTAGTATTGGGCTAGCGGCTCTCAATGAGCAGTTCTTC.

V is TRBV15 and J is TRBJ2-2; D is uncertain. V gave up 8 bases and J gave up 3 bases, with 16 bases separating them. CDR3 size: 15 residues. Per germline, CDR1 LNHNV and CDR2 YYDKDF (reference sequence). The CDR3 reads CATQRDPTDTGELFF. CDR3 sequence (DNA): TGTGCCACCCAGCGCGACCCGACCGACACCGGGGAGCTGTTTTTT.

V and J are TRBV29-1 and TRBJ2-3, with D hard to call. Germline values: CDR1 SQVTM, CDR2 ANQGSEA. The CDR3 is 14 amino acids. The V and J ends lost 1 base and 2 bases respectively, with 10 bases between them. The CDR3 spells CSVEGQRTTDTQYF. The CDR3 DNA sequence: TGCAGCGTTGAAGGGCAGCGCACCACAGATACGCAGTATTTT.

This chain connects TRBV12-3 or TRBV12-4 to TRBJ2-1; 8 bases line up with TRBD2. The CDR3 is made up of 13 amino acids. Trimming removed 5 bases from V and 9 bases from J; junction bases left unmatched: 6. CDR3 residues: CASSPRGGVEQFF. CDR3 DNA: TGTGCCAGCAGTCCCCGGGGGGGTGTTGAGCAGTTCTTC.

The J gene is TRBJ1-1, the V gene TRBV23-1, with D unresolved. TRBV23-1 is sorted into the ORF group, with uncertain function. The CDR3 contains 11 residues. V shed 3 bases and J shed 7 bases, with 6 bases lying between them. The CDR3 is CASSQGREAFF. The CDR3 DNA sequence: TGCGCCAGCAGTCAGGGCCGTGAAGCTTTCTTT.

The gene calls are TRBV3-1 (or the pseudogene TRBV3-2) and TRBJ2-3, with 10 positions matching TRBD2. The germline CDR1 and CDR2 sequences are LGHDT and YNNKEL (reference sequence). The CDR3 is 16 residues long. J gave up 5 bases and V 4 bases, and 9 bases lay outside the gene matches. The CDR3: CASSPRLAGVEDTQYF. CDR3 DNA: TGTGCCAGCAGCCCTCGGCTAGCGGGAGTTGAAGATACGCAGTATTTT.